This is a list of T cell receptor beta chains from one sample in a study of early T cells in non-severe SARS-CoV-2 infection. Each CDR3 protein is one row after TCRdb ran MiXCR on the 5' RACE reads. The sample carries over 70,000 distinct CDR3 sequences, about 14% recorded once. The specimen was whole blood, collected at baseline. Receptors originate from an adult who was a healthcare worker with PCR-confirmed SARS-CoV-2 infection or an uninfected control (not recorded which). Both conserved end residues are part of each CDR3. A D gene is named only where the DNA matches it firmly. Rows may omit the clone size; those that give it use once, few, many or a size class.

D: TRBD2; V: TRBV28; size: many; J: TRBJ2-1; CDR3: CASSLWGGSSYNEQFF; DNA: TGTGCCAGCAGTTTATGGGGCGGGAGTTCCTACAATGAGCAGTTCTTC
D: TRBD1; V: TRBV29-1; size: NA; J: TRBJ1-2; CDR3: CSVAGQGHYGYTF; DNA: TGCAGCGTTGCTGGACAGGGCCACTATGGCTACACCTTC
D: NA; V: TRBV28; size: few; J: TRBJ1-4; CDR3: CASMRGFNEKLFF; DNA: TGTGCCAGCATGAGGGGCTTTAATGAAAAACTGTTTTTT
D: TRBD2; V: TRBV2; size: NA; J: TRBJ2-7; CDR3: CASTLAGLLEQYF; DNA: TGTGCCAGCACGCTAGCGGGGCTGCTAGAGCAGTACTTC
D: TRBD1; V: TRBV10-2; size: few; J: TRBJ1-5; CDR3: CASSDQRQGVQHF; DNA: TGCGCCAGCAGTGACCAGCGTCAGGGGGTCCAGCATTTT
D: TRBD2; V: TRBV7-7; size: NA; J: TRBJ2-3; CDR3: CASSLTLAGADTQYF; DNA: TGTGCCAGCAGCTTAACGCTAGCGGGGGCAGATACGCAGTATTTT
D: TRBD2; V: TRBV20-1; size: NA; J: TRBJ2-2; CDR3: CSARDLGAGADTGELFF; DNA: TGCAGTGCTAGAGACTTGGGAGCGGGAGCCGACACCGGGGAGCTGTTTTTT
D: NA; V: TRBV5-4; size: many; J: TRBJ1-6; CDR3: CASSTSASNSPLHF; DNA: TGTGCCAGCAGCACTTCAGCGTCTAATTCACCCCTCCACTTT
D: NA; V: TRBV11-2; size: many; J: TRBJ2-5; CDR3: CASSSSLEETQYF; DNA: TGTGCCAGCAGCTCATCGTTGGAAGAGACCCAGTACTTC
D: TRBD1; V: TRBV3-1; size: NA; J: TRBJ1-2; CDR3: CASTQTGGVYGYTF; DNA: TGTGCCAGCACGCAGACAGGGGGAGTCTATGGCTACACCTTC
D: TRBD1; V: TRBV28; size: NA; J: TRBJ1-3; CDR3: CASSSGTVGNTIYF; DNA: TGTGCCAGCAGTTCGGGGACAGTAGGAAACACCATATATTTT
D: TRBD1; V: TRBV6-5; size: NA; J: TRBJ1-1; CDR3: CASSYWDRMNTEAFF; DNA: TGTGCCAGCAGTTACTGGGACAGGATGAACACTGAAGCTTTCTTT
D: NA; V: TRBV6-2/TRBV6-3; size: NA; J: TRBJ2-1; CDR3: CASSLRVPNEQFF; DNA: TGTGCCAGCAGCCTCCGCGTTCCGAATGAGCAGTTCTTC
D: TRBD2; V: TRBV5-4; size: NA; J: TRBJ2-1; CDR3: CASSGLAGDAVKTYNEQFF; DNA: TGTGCCAGCAGCGGACTAGCGGGAGATGCGGTTAAAACCTACAATGAGCAGTTCTTC
D: NA; V: TRBV18; size: NA; J: TRBJ1-5; CDR3: CASSPGQSNQPQHF; DNA: TGTGCCAGCTCACCAGGGCAGAGCAATCAGCCCCAGCATTTT
D: TRBD1; V: TRBV28; size: few; J: TRBJ2-2; CDR3: CASSSDRANTGELFF; DNA: TGTGCCAGCAGTTCGGACAGGGCGAACACCGGGGAGCTGTTTTTT
D: TRBD1; V: TRBV5-6; size: NA; J: TRBJ2-7; CDR3: CASSRDSYEQYF; DNA: TGTGCCAGCAGCCGGGACAGCTACGAGCAGTACTTC
D: NA; V: TRBV20-1; size: many; J: TRBJ2-3; CDR3: CSALKGGAVRVDTQYF; DNA: TGCAGTGCCCTAAAGGGCGGAGCGGTACGGGTAGATACGCAGTATTTT
D: TRBD1; V: TRBV2; size: NA; J: TRBJ1-5; CDR3: CASSNDREYQPQHF; DNA: TGTGCCAGCAGTAACGACAGGGAATATCAGCCCCAGCATTTT
D: NA; V: TRBV14; size: NA; J: TRBJ2-5; CDR3: CASSQDLTGGGETQYF; DNA: TGTGCCAGCAGCCAAGATCTTACAGGAGGAGGGGAGACCCAGTACTTC
D: NA; V: TRBV7-9; size: many; J: TRBJ2-6; CDR3: CASSLLGLGANVLTF; DNA: TGTGCCAGCAGCTTATTGGGACTTGGGGCCAACGTCCTGACTTTC
D: NA; V: TRBV6-5; size: NA; J: TRBJ2-2; CDR3: CASRPRAGNTGELFF; DNA: TGTGCCAGCAGACCCAGAGCAGGGAACACCGGGGAGCTGTTTTTT
D: NA; V: TRBV6-6; size: few; J: TRBJ2-1; CDR3: CASRLDQYNEQFF; DNA: TGTGCCAGCAGGCTGGACCAGTACAATGAGCAGTTCTTC
D: NA; V: TRBV12-3/TRBV12-4; size: few; J: TRBJ1-5; CDR3: CASTTAYDGRLNAGSNQPQHF; DNA: TGTGCCAGCACCACGGCGTATGACGGGAGATTAAATGCGGGTAGCAATCAGCCCCAGCATTTT
D: TRBD1; V: TRBV7-9; size: few; J: TRBJ2-3; CDR3: CASSFPNRGDTQYF; DNA: TGTGCCAGCAGCTTCCCCAACAGGGGTGATACGCAGTATTTT
D: NA; V: TRBV5-6; size: few; J: TRBJ2-7; CDR3: CASSSGALHEQYF; DNA: TGTGCCAGCAGCTCGGGCGCTCTGCACGAGCAGTACTTC
D: TRBD1; V: TRBV6-5; size: NA; J: TRBJ1-2; CDR3: CASSYSSTRGLYGYTF; DNA: TGTGCCAGCAGTTACTCCTCGACAAGGGGGCTCTATGGCTACACCTTC
D: NA; V: TRBV30; size: NA; J: TRBJ1-2; CDR3: CAWSKGQHYGYTF; DNA: TGTGCCTGGAGTAAAGGACAGCACTATGGCTACACCTTC
D: TRBD1; V: TRBV2; size: NA; J: TRBJ2-3; CDR3: CASSSDRGTDTQYF; DNA: TGTGCCAGCAGTTCGGACAGGGGCACAGATACGCAGTATTTT
D: NA; V: TRBV14; size: few; J: TRBJ2-1; CDR3: CASSLLHSSNEQFF; DNA: TGTGCCAGCAGCCTCCTCCACAGTTCCAATGAGCAGTTCTTC
D: NA; V: TRBV7-3; size: medium-sized; J: TRBJ2-3; CDR3: CASSPQGGQTDTQYF; DNA: TGTGCCAGCAGCCCCCAGGGGGGGCAGACAGATACGCAGTATTTT
D: NA; V: TRBV6-5; size: many; J: TRBJ1-5; CDR3: CASSAAGGSNQPQHF; DNA: TGTGCCAGCAGCGCCGCCGGGGGTAGCAATCAGCCCCAGCATTTT
D: NA; V: TRBV18; size: many; J: TRBJ1-1; CDR3: CASSPSGTVETEAFF; DNA: TGTGCCAGCTCACCTTCCGGGACCGTGGAGACTGAAGCTTTCTTT
D: NA; V: TRBV24-1; size: NA; J: TRBJ1-5; CDR3: CATNSGARDQPQHF; DNA: TGTGCCACCAACTCGGGAGCGAGAGATCAGCCCCAGCATTTT
D: NA; V: TRBV24-1; size: many; J: TRBJ1-5; CDR3: CATSDLDADSNNQPQHF; DNA: TGTGCCACCAGTGATCTAGATGCCGATTCGAACAATCAGCCCCAGCATTTT
D: NA; V: TRBV18; size: few; J: TRBJ2-3; CDR3: CASSPFEGSTDTQYF; DNA: TGTGCCAGCTCCCCATTTGAGGGTTCCACAGATACGCAGTATTTT
D: TRBD2; V: TRBV2; size: NA; J: TRBJ2-3; CDR3: CASSGLAGDTQYF; DNA: TGTGCCAGCTCGGGACTAGCGGGAGATACGCAGTATTTT
D: TRBD2; V: TRBV29-1; size: few; J: TRBJ2-3; CDR3: CSVEGASGSGSRDTQYF; DNA: TGCAGCGTTGAGGGGGCTTCGGGTAGCGGGAGCAGAGATACGCAGTATTTT
D: NA; V: TRBV4-1; size: NA; J: TRBJ2-4; CDR3: CASSHLGPKNIQYF; DNA: TGCGCCAGCAGCCACTTGGGACCCAAAAACATTCAGTACTTC
D: TRBD2; V: TRBV25-1; size: NA; J: TRBJ2-3; CDR3: CASSEQRSGTGTDTQYF; DNA: TGTGCCAGCAGTGAACAACGTAGCGGGACGGGGACAGATACGCAGTATTTT